This T cell receptor (beta chain) was retrieved from a study of OX40 agonist ivuxolimab in advanced cancers. Study overall: Patients were roughly 81% male with ages roughly 23 to 90, mean around 58. Partial responses were achieved by three patients, of whom one had hepatocellular carcinoma and two had cutaneous melanoma.

The CDR3 length is 14 residues. Germline lookup yields CDR1 LGHNA and CDR2 YNFKEQ. V lost 0 bases, J lost 9 bases, and 14 bases lay in between. Study observations and caveats: The average count of expanded clones was higher among CD8+ T cells than among CD4+.

The assay was immunoSEQ multiplex PCR, and TCRdb's table has in-frame clones only and misses some. The sample shows tens of thousands of clones, 70% to 90% of them seen only once. This clone was picked up one time. Its antigen is not known. The chain combines TRBV4-2 with TRBJ1-1; D remains ambiguous. The TCR was taken from an adult with an advanced solid tumor such as melanoma, head and neck, liver or kidney cancer. The input for sequencing was CD4+ or CD8+ T cells sorted from blood, taken in a trial of the OX40 agonist ivuxolimab. The CDR3 DNA follows: TGTGCCAGCAGCCAAGATCAAGGCGGCCGCAAAGCTTTCTTT. This sequence encodes CASSQDQGGRKAFF.